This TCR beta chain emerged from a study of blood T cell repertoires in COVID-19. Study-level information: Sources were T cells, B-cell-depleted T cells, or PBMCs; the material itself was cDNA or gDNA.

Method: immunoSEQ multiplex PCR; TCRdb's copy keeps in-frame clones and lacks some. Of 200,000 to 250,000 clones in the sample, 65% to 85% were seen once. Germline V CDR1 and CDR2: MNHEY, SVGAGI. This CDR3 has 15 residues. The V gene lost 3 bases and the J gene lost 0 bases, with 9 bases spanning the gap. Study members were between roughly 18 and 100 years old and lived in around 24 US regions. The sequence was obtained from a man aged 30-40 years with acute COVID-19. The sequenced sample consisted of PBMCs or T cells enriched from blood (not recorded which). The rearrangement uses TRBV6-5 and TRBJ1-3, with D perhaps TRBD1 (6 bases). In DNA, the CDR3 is TGTGCCAGCAGTTATGACAGGACCTCTGGAAACACCATATATTTT. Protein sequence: CASSYDRTSGNTIYF.